Here is one TCR beta chain with its context. The antigen remains unidentified. Looked up from germline, CDR1 is SGHDT and CDR2 is YYEEEE. The CDR3 is 16 residues long. V lost 1 base to trimming and J lost 0 bases, with 11 bases between them. The sample originates from a study of type 1 regulatory T cells. Overall study: An in vitro protocol generated T-allo10, a Tr1-enriched, alloantigen-specific CD4 T cell product. Whole-study results and caveats: Compared with non-type 1 regulatory T cells, type 1 regulatory T cells showed a more restricted TCR repertoire.

MiXCR, run by TCRdb on the reads, gives a single entry per CDR3 protein. The top ten hold around 2.1% of the sample, which has about 65,000 distinct CDR3 sequences, 45% to 50% seen once. V and J are TRBV5-6 and TRBJ2-1; D is possibly TRBD2 (6 bases). This sequence was found in a human donor in good health. The sample comprised cultured non-Tr1 T cells, either the whole culture or a sorted T cell fraction (not recorded which). The CDR3 coding sequence is TGTGCCAGCAGCTTGTACGGGGGAGGCTCCTACAATGAGCAGTTCTTC. Its protein is CASSLYGGGSYNEQFF.